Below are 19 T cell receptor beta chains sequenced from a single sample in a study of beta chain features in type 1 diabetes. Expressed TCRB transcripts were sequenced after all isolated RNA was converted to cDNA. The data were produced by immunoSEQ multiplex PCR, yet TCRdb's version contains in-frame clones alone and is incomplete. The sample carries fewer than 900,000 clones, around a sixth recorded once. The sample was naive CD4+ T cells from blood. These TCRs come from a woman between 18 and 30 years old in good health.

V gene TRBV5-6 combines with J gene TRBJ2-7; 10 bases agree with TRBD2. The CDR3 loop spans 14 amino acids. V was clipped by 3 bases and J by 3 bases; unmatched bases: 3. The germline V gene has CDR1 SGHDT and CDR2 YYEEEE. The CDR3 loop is CASSSASGSYEQYF. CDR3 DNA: TGTGCCAGCAGCTCTGCTAGCGGGAGCTACGAGCAGTACTTC.

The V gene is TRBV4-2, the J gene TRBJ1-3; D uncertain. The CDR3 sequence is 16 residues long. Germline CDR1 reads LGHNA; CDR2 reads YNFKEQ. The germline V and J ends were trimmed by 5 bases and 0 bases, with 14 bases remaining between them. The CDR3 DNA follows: TGTGCCAGCAGCTCACGAGCAGTGAACTCTGGAAACACCATATATTTT. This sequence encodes CASSSRAVNSGNTIYF.

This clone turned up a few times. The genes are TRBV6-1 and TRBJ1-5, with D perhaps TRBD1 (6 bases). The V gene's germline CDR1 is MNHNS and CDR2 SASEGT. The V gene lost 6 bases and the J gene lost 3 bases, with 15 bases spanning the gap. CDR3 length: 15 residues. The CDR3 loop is CASSATGLSNQPQHF. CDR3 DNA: TGTGCCAGCAGCGCAACAGGGTTGTCCAATCAGCCCCAGCATTTT.

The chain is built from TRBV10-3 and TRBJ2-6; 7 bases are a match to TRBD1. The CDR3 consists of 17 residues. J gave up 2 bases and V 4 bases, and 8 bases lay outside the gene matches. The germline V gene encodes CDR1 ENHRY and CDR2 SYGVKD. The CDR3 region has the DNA TGTGCCATCAGTGGACAGGGCATATCCGCTGGGGCCAACGTCCTGACTTTC. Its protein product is CAISGQGISAGANVLTF.

CDR3 bases: TGTGCCAGCAGTTACTCAATCGGGGTTATGAACACTGAAGCTTTCTTT. Its protein is CASSYSIGVMNTEAFF. The chain employs TRBV6-5 and TRBJ1-1; D gene uncertain. Germline CDR1 and CDR2: MNHEY and SVGAGI. The CDR3 length is 16 residues. Trimming pared 0 bases from V and 0 bases from J, leaving 11 bases between.

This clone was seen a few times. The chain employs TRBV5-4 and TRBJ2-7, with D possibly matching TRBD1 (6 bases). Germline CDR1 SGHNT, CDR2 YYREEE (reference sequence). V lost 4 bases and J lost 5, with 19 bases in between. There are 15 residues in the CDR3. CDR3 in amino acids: CASSQDVGDIDEQYF. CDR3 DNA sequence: TGTGCCAGCAGCCAGGATGTTGGGGACATTGACGAGCAGTACTTC.

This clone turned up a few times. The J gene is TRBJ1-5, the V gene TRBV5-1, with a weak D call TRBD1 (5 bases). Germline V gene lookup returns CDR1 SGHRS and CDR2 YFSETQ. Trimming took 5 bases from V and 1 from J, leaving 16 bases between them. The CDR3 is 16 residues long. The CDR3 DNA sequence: TGCGCCAGCAGACCGGGGCTTGGCGGGAGCAATCAGCCCCAGCATTTT. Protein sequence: CASRPGLGGSNQPQHF.

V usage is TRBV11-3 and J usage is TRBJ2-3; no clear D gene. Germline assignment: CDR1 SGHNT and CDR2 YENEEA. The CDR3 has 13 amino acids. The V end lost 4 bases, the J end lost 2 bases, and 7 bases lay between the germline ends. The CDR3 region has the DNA TGTGCCAGCAGCTCAGCGACCACAGATACGCAGTATTTT. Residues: CASSSATTDTQYF.

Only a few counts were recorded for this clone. CDR3 nucleotide sequence: TGTGCCAGCAGCAGACGGACTAGCGGGTCGTACAATGAGCAGTTCTTC. It specifies CASSRRTSGSYNEQFF. The chain couples TRBV7-8 to TRBJ2-1, with 11 positions matching TRBD2. CDR3 size: 16 residues. J gave up 4 bases and V 5 bases, and 7 bases lay outside the gene matches. Per the germline V gene, CDR1 is SGHVS and CDR2 is FQNEAQ.

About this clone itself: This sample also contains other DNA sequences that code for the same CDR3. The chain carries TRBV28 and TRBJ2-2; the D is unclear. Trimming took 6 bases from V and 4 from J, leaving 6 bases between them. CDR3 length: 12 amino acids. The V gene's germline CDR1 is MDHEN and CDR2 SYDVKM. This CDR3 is CASSSSTGELFF. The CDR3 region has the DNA TGTGCCAGCAGCTCGAGCACCGGGGAGCTGTTTTTT.

DNA for the CDR3: TGTGCCAGCAGTTTAGGTTGGGAAAAACTGTTTTTT. As protein: CASSLGWEKLFF. The chain links TRBV28 to TRBJ1-4; D ambiguous. The V and J ends lost 2 bases and 8 bases respectively, with 6 bases between them. The CDR3 has 12 residues. CDR1 is MDHEN, CDR2 SYDVKM, per germline.

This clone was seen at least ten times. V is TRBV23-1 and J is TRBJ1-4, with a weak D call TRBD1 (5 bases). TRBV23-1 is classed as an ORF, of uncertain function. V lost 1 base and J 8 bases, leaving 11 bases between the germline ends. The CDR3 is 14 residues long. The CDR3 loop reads CASSQCADSEKLFF. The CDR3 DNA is TGCGCCAGCAGTCAATGTGCCGACAGCGAAAAACTGTTTTTT.

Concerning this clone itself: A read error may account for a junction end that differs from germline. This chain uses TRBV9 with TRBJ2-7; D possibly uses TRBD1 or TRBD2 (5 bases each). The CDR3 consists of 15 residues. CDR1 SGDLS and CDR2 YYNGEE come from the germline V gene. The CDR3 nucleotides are TGTGCCAGCAGCGTAGCTTTGGGACCCTCCTACGAGCAGTGCTTC. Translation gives CASSVALGPSYEQCF. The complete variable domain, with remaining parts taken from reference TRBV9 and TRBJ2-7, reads DSGVTQTPKHLITATGQRVTLRCSPRSGDLSVYWYQQSLDQGLQFLIQYYNGEERAKGNILERFSAQQFPDLHSELNLSSLELGDSALYFCASSVALGPSYEQCFGPGTRLTVT.

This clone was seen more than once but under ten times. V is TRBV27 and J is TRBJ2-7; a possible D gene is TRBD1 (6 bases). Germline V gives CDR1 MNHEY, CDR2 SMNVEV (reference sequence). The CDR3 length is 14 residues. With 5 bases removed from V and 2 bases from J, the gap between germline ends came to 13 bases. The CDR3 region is CASSTDRNPYEQYF. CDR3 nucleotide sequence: TGTGCCAGCAGTACAGACAGGAATCCCTACGAGCAGTACTTC.

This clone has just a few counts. CDR3 DNA: TGTGCCAGCTCACCCCCGGGACTAAGTGAAAACATTCAGTACTTC. As protein: CASSPPGLSENIQYF. The genes are TRBV18 and TRBJ2-4, with 7 positions matching TRBD2. CDR1 is KGHSH, CDR2 LQKENI, per germline. V trimming: 3 bases; J trimming: 5 bases; junction bases outside the gene matches: 7. CDR3 size: 15 residues.

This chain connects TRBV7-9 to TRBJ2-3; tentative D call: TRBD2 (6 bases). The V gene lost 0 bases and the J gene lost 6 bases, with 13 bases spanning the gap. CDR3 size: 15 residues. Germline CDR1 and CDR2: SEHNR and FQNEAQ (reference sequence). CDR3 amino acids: CASSLALGGRDTQYF. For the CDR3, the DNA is TGTGCCAGCAGCTTAGCGCTCGGGGGACGGGATACGCAGTATTTT.

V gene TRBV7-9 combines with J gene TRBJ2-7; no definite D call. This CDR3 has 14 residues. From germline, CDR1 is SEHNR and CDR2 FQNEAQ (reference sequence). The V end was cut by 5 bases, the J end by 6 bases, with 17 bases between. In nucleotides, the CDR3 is TGTGCCAGCAGCACCTACTCCCGCCCGGGCGAGCAGTACTTC. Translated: CASSTYSRPGEQYF.

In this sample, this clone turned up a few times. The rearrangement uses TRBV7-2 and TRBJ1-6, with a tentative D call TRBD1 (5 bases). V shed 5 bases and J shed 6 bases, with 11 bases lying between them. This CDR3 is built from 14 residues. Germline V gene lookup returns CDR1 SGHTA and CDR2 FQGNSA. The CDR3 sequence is CASSQDMSNSPLHF. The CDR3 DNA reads TGTGCCAGCAGCCAGGACATGAGTAATTCACCCCTCCACTTT.

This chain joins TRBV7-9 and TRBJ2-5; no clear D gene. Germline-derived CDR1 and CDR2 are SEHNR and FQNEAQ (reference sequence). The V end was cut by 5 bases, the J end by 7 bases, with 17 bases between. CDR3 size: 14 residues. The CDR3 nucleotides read TGTGCCAGCAGCCCCCCAGGATTGTCAGGGACCCAGTACTTC. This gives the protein CASSPPGLSGTQYF.